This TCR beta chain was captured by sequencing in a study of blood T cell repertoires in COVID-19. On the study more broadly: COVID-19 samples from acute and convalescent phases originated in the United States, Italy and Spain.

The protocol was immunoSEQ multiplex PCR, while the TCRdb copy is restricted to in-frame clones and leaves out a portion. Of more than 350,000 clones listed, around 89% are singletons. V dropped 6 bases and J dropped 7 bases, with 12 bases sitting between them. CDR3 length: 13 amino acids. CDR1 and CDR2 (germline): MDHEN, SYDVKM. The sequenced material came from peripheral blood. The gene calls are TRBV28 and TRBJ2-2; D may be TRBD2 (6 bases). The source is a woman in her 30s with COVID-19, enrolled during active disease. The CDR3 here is CASRPTSIGELFF. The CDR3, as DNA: TGTGCCAGCAGACCTACTAGCATCGGGGAGCTGTTTTTT.